The following is a TCR beta chain sequence with its context. Its target is not known. Surgery without prior neoadjuvant therapy was the treatment of the selected pancreatic ductal adenocarcinoma patients. The V end lost 5 bases, the J end lost 3 bases, and 14 bases lay between the germline ends. The CDR3 is 14 residues long. Germline V gene data show CDR1 as LNHDA and CDR2 as SQIVND (reference sequence). These data originate in a study of T cells in pancreatic ductal adenocarcinoma. Overall study results and limits: Mean clonality was about 0.11 in tumors and about 0.07 in blood, not significantly different. The resected cohort was biased toward the minority with early-stage disease.

The protocol was immunoSEQ multiplex PCR, while the TCRdb copy is restricted to in-frame clones and leaves out a portion. The sample records 85,000 to 120,000 clones, around 96% being singletons. This clonotype was sampled from a human donor with pancreatic ductal adenocarcinoma. Sequenced sample: PBMCs. The chain carries TRBV19 and TRBJ2-7, with a possible D match to TRBD1 (6 bases). Here the CDR3 reads CASSAQDSVYEQYF. Written as DNA, the CDR3 is TGTGCCAGTAGTGCCCAGGACAGCGTCTACGAGCAGTACTTC.